The 20 T cell receptor beta chains below were found in one sample sequenced in a study of response to subunit inactivated influenza vaccine. TCRdb reprocessed the RT-PCR reads via MiXCR and lists one record per CDR3 protein. In the table there are 250,000 to 350,000 distinct CDR3 sequences, over 20% of which are singletons. This specimen was PBMCs from blood, taken less than 22 months after vaccination. These receptor sequences come from a man in his fifties or sixties who received an inactivated influenza vaccine.

This clonotype was detected only once. The chain employs TRBV29-1 and TRBJ1-2; no firm D call. Germline assignment: CDR1 SQVTM and CDR2 ANQGSEA. The CDR3 runs to 12 residues. Trimming pared 3 bases from V and 9 bases from J, leaving 14 bases between. Written as DNA, the CDR3 is TGCAGCGTTGACGAGGTACCCCAGTGCTACACCTTC. This translates into CSVDEVPQCYTF.

This clonotype has at least ten counts. This rearrangement joins TRBV29-1 to TRBJ1-1; no reliable D call. The CDR3 covers 12 residues. Germline V gene sequence: CDR1 SQVTM, CDR2 ANQGSEA. The V end lost 4 bases, the J end lost 1 base, and 7 bases lay between the germline ends. The CDR3 DNA sequence: TGCAGCGTTGGGGGAGGGAACACTGAAGCTTTCTTT. This gives the protein CSVGGGNTEAFF. The full variable domain, completed using reference TRBV29-1 and TRBJ1-1, is SAVISQKPSRDICQRGTSLTIQCQVDSQVTMMFWYRQQPGQSLTLIATANQGSEATYESGFVIDKFPISRPNLTFSTLTVSNMSPEDSSIYLCSVGGGNTEAFFGQGTRLTVV.

The chain links TRBV5-6 to TRBJ2-2; D is possibly TRBD1 (5 bases). V lost 2 bases and J 0 bases, leaving 8 bases between the germline ends. CDR3 length: 15 amino acids. The germline V gene has CDR1 SGHDT and CDR2 YYEEEE. CDR3 bases: TGTGCCAGCAGCTTCAGGGATACGAACACCGGGGAGCTGTTTTTT. As protein: CASSFRDTNTGELFF.

This clonotype was counted many times. This sequence joins TRBV7-9 and TRBJ1-1; maybe TRBD1 (6 bases). V dropped 1 base and J dropped 5 bases, with 8 bases sitting between them. This CDR3 is built from 13 residues. CDR1 is SEHNR, CDR2 FQNEAQ, per germline (reference sequence). CDR3 loop: CASSLERGTEAFF. The CDR3 coding sequence is TGTGCCAGCAGCTTAGAAAGGGGGACTGAAGCTTTCTTT.

The CDR3 protein is CASSQETGSIGELFF. Written as DNA, the CDR3 is TGTGCCAGCAGCCAAGAAACAGGGTCCATCGGGGAGCTGTTTTTT. The chain joins TRBV4-2 to TRBJ2-2, with D possibly being TRBD1 (6 bases). With 0 bases removed from V and 7 bases from J, the gap between germline ends came to 12 bases. Germline values: CDR1 LGHNA, CDR2 YNFKEQ. The CDR3 has 15 residues.

This clonotype was observed once. V gene TRBV19 combines with J gene TRBJ2-4; D is unresolved. With 3 bases removed from V and 7 bases from J, the gap between germline ends came to 4 bases. The germline V gene has CDR1 LNHDA and CDR2 SQIVND (reference sequence). The CDR3 loop spans 11 amino acids. This chain's CDR3 is CASSIGNIQYF. The DNA for the CDR3 is TGTGCCAGTAGTATCGGGAACATTCAGTACTTC.

The chain has TRBV6-1 and TRBJ1-5, with unresolved D. CDR1 is MNHNS, CDR2 SASEGT, per germline. V lost 5 bases, J lost 10 bases, and 6 bases lay in between. The CDR3 runs 10 residues. CDR3 DNA sequence: TGTGCCAGCAGTACGGACCCCCAGCATTTT. Translation: CASSTDPQHF.

The chain has TRBV12-3 or TRBV12-4 and TRBJ2-7, with TRBD1 matching over 9 bases. This CDR3 is built from 14 residues. V shed 7 bases, J shed 6 bases, and the junction held 10 bases outside the gene matches. CDR3: CASTRDRDSVEQYF. CDR3 DNA sequence: TGTGCCAGCACCCGGGACAGGGATTCCGTCGAGCAGTACTTC.

This chain joins TRBV20-1 and TRBJ2-2; TRBD2 aligns across 10 bases. The CDR3 has 15 residues. The trim removed 6 bases at V and 6 bases at J, leaving 10 bases unmatched. In germline, CDR1 is DFQATT, CDR2 SNEGSKA (reference sequence). The CDR3 here is CSATDGTSDSGELFF. For the CDR3, the DNA is TGCAGTGCGACCGATGGGACTAGCGATTCCGGGGAGCTGTTTTTT.

This clonotype was seen a single time. V usage is TRBV7-9 and J usage is TRBJ2-7; perhaps TRBD1 as D (8 bases). This CDR3 spans 17 amino acids. V dropped 2 bases and J dropped 4 bases, with 21 bases sitting between them. From germline, CDR1 is SEHNR and CDR2 FQNEAQ (reference sequence). The CDR3: CASSLQGASGGMYEQYF. CDR3 nucleotides: TGTGCCAGCAGCTTACAGGGGGCTAGCGGCGGAATGTACGAGCAGTACTTC.

In this sample, this clonotype turned up many times. This sequence joins TRBV3-1 and TRBJ2-1; D perhaps matches TRBD1 (6 bases). This CDR3 has 13 residues. V gave up 4 bases and J gave up 6 bases, with 10 bases separating them. Germline V gives CDR1 LGHDT, CDR2 YNNKEL (reference sequence). CDR3 residues: CASSLRGINEQFF. CDR3 nucleotide sequence: TGTGCCAGCAGCCTCAGGGGAATCAATGAGCAGTTCTTC.

This chain connects TRBV6-2 or TRBV6-3 to TRBJ2-2, with D hard to call. V gave up 6 bases and J gave up 4 bases, with 12 bases separating them. The CDR3 has 14 amino acids. Per germline, CDR1 MNHEY and CDR2 SVGEGT. As DNA, the CDR3 is TGTGCCAGCAGCCGCTCTGACTTCACCGGGGAGCTGTTTTTT. Its translation is CASSRSDFTGELFF.

Comments on this clonotype: This CDR3 fails to terminate in the conserved phenylalanine or tryptophan, so it likely reflects a read error. This chain links TRBV4-1 with TRBJ1-6; D might be TRBD1 (5 bases). The CDR3 length is 14 residues. Germline V gene data show CDR1 as MGHRA and CDR2 as YSYEKL. V was trimmed by 2 bases and J by 6 bases, leaving 8 bases between them. The CDR3 region is CASSQSQGNSPLHC. The CDR3 nucleotides read TGCGCCAGCAGCCAATCGCAGGGTAATTCACCCCTCCACTGT.

This clonotype was observed a handful of times. The gene calls are TRBV12-3 or TRBV12-4 and TRBJ1-5; 9 positions match TRBD1. Trimming removed 1 base from V and 7 bases from J; junction bases left unmatched: 8. The CDR3 has 16 residues. The CDR3 sequence is CASSLDWGTGSQPQHF. As DNA, the CDR3 is TGTGCCAGCAGTTTAGATTGGGGGACAGGGAGCCAGCCCCAGCATTTT.

This clonotype was seen many times. The V and J genes are TRBV11-2 and TRBJ1-2, with 7 bases fitting TRBD1. Germline lookup yields CDR1 SGHAT and CDR2 FQNNGV. V was clipped by 4 bases and J by 4 bases; unmatched bases: 9. The CDR3 length is 15 residues. The CDR3 bases are TGTGCCAGCAGCTCCACGACAGGGCTTACCTATGGCTACACCTTC. It specifies CASSSTTGLTYGYTF.

The chain couples TRBV5-5 to TRBJ1-5, with D perhaps TRBD1 (6 bases). This CDR3 comprises 13 residues. V lost 4 bases, J lost 6 bases, and 11 bases lay in between. The germline CDR1 and CDR2 sequences are SGHKS and YYEKEE (reference sequence). The CDR3 protein is CASSQSGAQPQHF. The DNA of the CDR3 is TGTGCCAGCAGCCAGTCGGGGGCTCAGCCCCAGCATTTT.

This clonotype was observed a few times. The rearrangement links TRBV7-9 to TRBJ1-6; TRBD1 might be the D (6 bases). This CDR3 contains 16 residues. Germline lookup yields CDR1 SEHNR and CDR2 FQNEAQ (reference sequence). Trimming left V 3 bases short and J 9 bases short, with 18 bases between. The CDR3 DNA is TGTGCCAGCAGCTTGCAGACAGGCCAAGGATCTTCACCCCTCCACTTT. As protein: CASSLQTGQGSSPLHF.

This clonotype was seen at least ten times. V is TRBV12-3 or TRBV12-4 and J is TRBJ2-5; D is ambiguous. The CDR3 contains 11 residues. V lost 6 bases and J lost 5, with 7 bases in between. CDR3 sequence (DNA): TGTGCCAGCAGCTTGAGGGAGACCCAGTACTTC. Its protein is CASSLRETQYF.

This sequence joins TRBV28 and TRBJ2-7, with unresolved D. Trimming stripped 3 bases from V and 7 bases from J, with 10 bases between. There are 12 residues in the CDR3. Looked up from germline, CDR1 is MDHEN and CDR2 is SYDVKM. CDR3 DNA sequence: TGTGCCAGCAGTTTCCTCCTACGGGAGCAGTACTTC. Encoded protein: CASSFLLREQYF.

Only a few counts were recorded for this clonotype. V usage is TRBV6-1 and J usage is TRBJ1-1; TRBD1 might be the D (5 bases). V dropped 6 bases and J dropped 5 bases, with 16 bases sitting between them. The CDR3 has 14 residues. Per the germline V gene, CDR1 is MNHNS and CDR2 is SASEGT. Here the CDR3 DNA reads TGTGCCAGCAGAAATGGGGACCGTATGACTGAAGCTTTCTTT. Residues: CASRNGDRMTEAFF.